A single sample gave rise to the 25 T cell receptor beta chains below, sequenced in a study of OX40 agonist ivuxolimab in advanced cancers. Assay: immunoSEQ multiplex PCR; the TCRdb copy retains only in-frame clones and omits some. The profile covers tens of thousands of clones, with around nine tenths appearing a single time and 11% to 15% taken by the ten largest. This material consisted of CD4+ or CD8+ T cells sorted from blood, taken in a trial of the OX40 agonist ivuxolimab. These receptors were taken from an adult with an advanced solid tumor such as melanoma, head and neck, liver or kidney cancer.

This clone has just one count. J is TRBJ1-1 and V is TRBV6-1; 8 bases are a match to TRBD1. The germline V gene has CDR1 MNHNS and CDR2 SASEGT. Trimming at V came to 3 bases and at J to 0 bases, leaving 3 bases not matched to a gene. CDR3 length: 15 residues. The CDR3 coding sequence is TGTGCCAGCAGTGACAGGGGGCGTTTGAACACTGAAGCTTTCTTT. Its protein is CASSDRGRLNTEAFF.

The chain employs TRBV28 and TRBJ2-1; 9 bases map to TRBD2. V lost 7 bases to trimming and J lost 8 bases; unmatched junction nucleotides: 21. This CDR3 has 18 amino acids. Germline V CDR1 and CDR2: MDHEN, SYDVKM. Here the CDR3 reads CASTERRRGLAGVYEQFF. CDR3 in DNA: TGTGCCAGCACCGAGCGTAGGAGGGGGTTAGCGGGAGTATATGAGCAGTTCTTC.

The genes are TRBV29-1 and TRBJ2-7; 8 bases are shared with TRBD1. The ends lost 6 bases at V and 7 bases at J; junction bases unmatched: 8. The CDR3 has 12 residues. Germline CDR1 reads SQVTM; CDR2 reads ANQGSEA. DNA of the CDR3: TGCAGCGTATTCAGGGGGCGCAGTGAGCAGTACTTC. Amino acid sequence: CSVFRGRSEQYF.

The genes are TRBV7-9 and TRBJ1-1, with a tentative D call TRBD1 (6 bases). The CDR3 is made up of 16 amino acids. CDR1 SEHNR and CDR2 FQNEAQ come from the germline V gene (reference sequence). Between the trimmed V and J ends, which lost 3 bases and 4 bases, there was a span of 18 bases. CDR3: CASSFVSGAGSTEAFF. The CDR3 nucleotides are TGTGCCAGCAGCTTCGTGTCGGGGGCCGGTAGCACTGAAGCTTTCTTT. Using reference TRBV7-9 and TRBJ1-1 for the parts outside the CDR3, the full variable domain is DTGVSQNPRHKITKRGQNVTFRCDPISEHNRLYWYRQTLGQGPEFLTYFQNEAQLEKSRLLSDRFSAERPKGSFSTLEIQRTEQGDSAMYLCASSFVSGAGSTEAFFGQGTRLTVV.

The chain uses TRBV5-6 and TRBJ2-7; possible D gene TRBD2, 6 bases. Looked up from germline, CDR1 is SGHDT and CDR2 is YYEEEE. Trimming cost V 4 bases and J 2 bases, with 13 bases left between them. This CDR3 has 14 amino acids. As DNA, the CDR3 is TGTGCCAGCAGCCTTGCGGGACGGACCTACGAGCAGTACTTC. This gives the protein CASSLAGRTYEQYF.

This clone was observed a few times. The rearrangement uses TRBV14 and TRBJ2-5; D is perhaps TRBD2 (6 bases). The CDR3 is 13 residues long. Looked up from germline, CDR1 is SGHDN and CDR2 is FVKESK. Trimming took off 5 bases at V and 5 bases at J, with 12 bases between the two ends. This chain's CDR3 is CASSNYRGETQYF. The CDR3 DNA reads as TGTGCCAGCAGCAATTACCGGGGGGAGACCCAGTACTTC.

V gene TRBV5-8 combines with J gene TRBJ1-4, with D tentatively TRBD1 (6 bases). CDR1 is SGHTS, CDR2 YDEGEE, per germline. Trimming took off 4 bases at V and 3 bases at J, with 13 bases between the two ends. The CDR3 spans 15 residues. In nucleotides, the CDR3 is TGTGCCAGCAGCCGCTTCAGGACAGCTAATGAAAAACTGTTTTTT. Translating gives CASSRFRTANEKLFF.

This clone has a single count. The J gene is TRBJ1-5, the V gene TRBV7-9; D is ambiguous. The V and J ends lost 1 base and 4 bases respectively, with 5 bases between them. Germline V CDR1 and CDR2: SEHNR, FQNEAQ (reference sequence). CDR3 size: 13 residues. CDR3 sequence reads: CASSLEANQPQHF. CDR3 nucleotide sequence: TGTGCCAGCAGCTTAGAGGCGAATCAGCCCCAGCATTTT.

The chain has TRBV27 and TRBJ2-1; possible D gene TRBD2, 6 bases. Trimming left V 6 bases short and J 0 bases short, with 12 bases between. The germline V gene has CDR1 MNHEY and CDR2 SMNVEV (reference sequence). This CDR3 is 15 amino acids long. In DNA, the CDR3 is TGTGCCAGCAGACGTAGCGGAAGCTCCTACAATGAGCAGTTCTTC. Amino acids: CASRRSGSSYNEQFF.

Here the CDR3 reads CASSKRVQGDEKLFF. The DNA of the CDR3 is TGTGCCAGCTCAAAACGGGTCCAGGGGGATGAAAAACTGTTTTTT. This chain joins TRBV18 and TRBJ1-4; 7 positions agree with TRBD1. Trimming cost V 5 bases and J 6 bases; bases outside gene matches: 9. The CDR3 runs 15 residues. In germline, CDR1 is KGHSH, CDR2 LQKENI.

The CDR3 region has the DNA TGTGCCAGCAGCCCCCGAGGGGGCCGGGACAGGGGCTTTGTGCAGTACTTC. This gives the protein CASSPRGGRDRGFVQYF. This chain links TRBV7-9 with TRBJ2-7; 10 bases line up with TRBD1. CDR3 length equals 17 residues. The V gene's germline CDR1 is SEHNR and CDR2 FQNEAQ (reference sequence). V trimming: 5 bases; J trimming: 9 bases; junction bases outside the gene matches: 19.

V is TRBV28 and J is TRBJ2-2; perhaps D is TRBD1 or TRBD2 (6 bases each). The CDR3 runs to 16 residues. Trimming left V 1 base short and J 0 bases short, with 9 bases between. Per the germline V gene, CDR1 is MDHEN and CDR2 is SYDVKM. The DNA of the CDR3 is TGTGCCAGCAGTTTATCTGGGGGGCCGAACACCGGGGAGCTGTTTTTT. Residues: CASSLSGGPNTGELFF.

V usage is TRBV4-2 and J usage is TRBJ2-3; D not certain. V was trimmed by 0 bases and J by 2 bases, leaving 9 bases between them. There are 15 residues in the CDR3. The germline V gene has CDR1 LGHNA and CDR2 YNFKEQ. CDR3 sequence reads: CASSQDGFPTDTQYF. The DNA for the CDR3 is TGTGCCAGCAGCCAAGACGGGTTTCCCACAGATACGCAGTATTTT.

The rearrangement joins TRBV28 to TRBJ2-1; 11 bases match TRBD2. Per germline, CDR1 MDHEN and CDR2 SYDVKM. The CDR3 totals 15 residues. V was pared by 6 bases and J by 7 bases, with 8 bases of the junction left unmatched. The CDR3 DNA reads TGTGCCAGCAGCCAACTAGCGGGAGAATTGAATGAGCAGTTCTTC. Translated, it gives CASSQLAGELNEQFF.

The chain uses TRBV4-2 and TRBJ1-6; 9 bases are a match to TRBD1. The germline V gene encodes CDR1 LGHNA and CDR2 YNFKEQ. The CDR3 spans 15 residues. V was pared by 1 base and J by 6 bases, with 1 base of the junction left unmatched. The CDR3 reads CASSQGDRVNSPLHF. CDR3 nucleotides: TGTGCCAGCAGCCAAGGGGACAGGGTTAATTCACCCCTCCACTTT.

The CDR3 loop reads CASSPRLAGGVYNEQFF. The CDR3 DNA follows: TGTGCCAGCAGCCCGCGACTAGCGGGGGGGGTCTACAATGAGCAGTTCTTC. This sequence joins TRBV7-8 and TRBJ2-1; 14 positions match TRBD2. This CDR3 has 17 amino acids. V trimming: 5 bases; J trimming: 3 bases; junction bases outside the gene matches: 6. Per the germline V gene, CDR1 is SGHVS and CDR2 is FQNEAQ. Variable domain in full (rest from reference TRBV7-8 and TRBJ2-1): GAGVSQSPRYKVAKRGQDVALRCDPISGHVSLFWYQQALGQGPEFLTYFQNEAQLDKSGLPSDRFFAERPEGSVSTLKIQRTQQEDSAVYLCASSPRLAGGVYNEQFFGPGTRLTVL.

The rearrangement links TRBV18 to TRBJ1-1, with unresolved D. The germline gives CDR1 KGHSH, CDR2 LQKENI. V was trimmed by 3 bases and J by 1 base, leaving 9 bases between them. The CDR3 is 14 amino acids. CDR3 nucleotides: TGTGCCAGCTCACCCGACAAGAAGAACACTGAAGCTTTCTTT. Translation: CASSPDKKNTEAFF.

This clone was recorded only once. The chain has TRBV19 and TRBJ2-7; D might be TRBD1 (5 bases). Looked up from germline, CDR1 is LNHDA and CDR2 is SQIVND (reference sequence). This CDR3 spans 13 amino acids. With 6 bases removed from V and 2 bases from J, the gap between germline ends came to 11 bases. The CDR3 reads CASSLRTTYEQYF. The CDR3 nucleotides are TGTGCCAGTAGCCTACGGACAACCTACGAGCAGTACTTC.

This clone has a single count. This chain uses TRBV25-1 with TRBJ1-1; D is perhaps TRBD1 (6 bases). Trimming stripped 7 bases from V and 5 bases from J, with 20 bases between. There are 15 residues in the CDR3. Germline V lookup: CDR1 MGHDK, CDR2 SYGVNS. The CDR3 DNA follows: TGTGCCAGCACGGCCCGACAGGTTTCGGGTACTGAAGCTTTCTTT. Protein: CASTARQVSGTEAFF.

This clone turned up a few times. The chain is built from TRBV28 and TRBJ1-5; a weak D match, TRBD1 (5 bases). Germline loops: CDR1 MDHEN, CDR2 SYDVKM. The CDR3 runs to 14 residues. Deletions cut 7 bases from V and 5 bases from J, with 15 bases between. The DNA for the CDR3 is TGTGCCAGCACGGCTTGGGAGGGACATCAGCCCCAGCATTTT. Translation: CASTAWEGHQPQHF.

The chain has TRBV19 and TRBJ1-3; perhaps TRBD1 as D (6 bases). This CDR3 has 15 amino acids. Deletions cut 5 bases from V and 0 bases from J, with 11 bases between. Germline V gene lookup returns CDR1 LNHDA and CDR2 SQIVND (reference sequence). The CDR3 reads CASSAGHASGNTIYF. The CDR3 DNA is TGTGCCAGTAGTGCGGGACATGCCTCTGGAAACACCATATATTTT. The entire variable domain, with the rest obtained from reference TRBV19 and TRBJ1-3, is as follows: DGGITQSPKYLFRKEGQNVTLSCEQNLNHDAMYWYRQDPGQGLRLIYYSQIVNDFQKGDIAEGYSVSREKKESFPLTVTSAQKNPTAFYLCASSAGHASGNTIYFGEGSWLTVV.

The J gene is TRBJ1-2, the V gene TRBV28; no clear D gene. V gave up 4 bases and J gave up 4 bases, with 16 bases separating them. Germline CDR1 MDHEN, CDR2 SYDVKM. The length of the CDR3 is 15 residues. The CDR3 protein is CASSWAQSSVYGYTF. The CDR3 nucleotides are TGTGCCAGCAGTTGGGCACAGAGCTCGGTCTATGGCTACACCTTC.

The rearrangement joins TRBV9 to TRBJ1-5; D is uncertain. Trimming removed 3 bases at V and 9 bases at J, with 10 bases between. The CDR3 runs 12 residues. Germline V gene sequence: CDR1 SGDLS, CDR2 YYNGEE. In DNA, the CDR3 is TGTGCCAGCAGCGCCTCCTTATGGCCCCAGCATTTT. This codes for CASSASLWPQHF.

This clone came up a few times. The genes are TRBV27 and TRBJ1-2, with TRBD1 identical over 8 bases. This CDR3 is 13 amino acids long. The J segment lost 6 bases and the V segment lost 8 bases, leaving 8 bases of the junction unmatched. The germline CDR1 and CDR2 sequences are MNHEY and SMNVEV (reference sequence). In DNA form, the CDR3 reads TGTGCCAGCCGGGACAGGCAACTCAATGGCTACACCTTC. Encoded protein: CASRDRQLNGYTF.

This clone showed up just once. The chain joins TRBV7-6 to TRBJ2-5; possible D gene TRBD1, 6 bases. The CDR3 totals 15 residues. Trimming pared 3 bases from V and 1 base from J, leaving 12 bases between. CDR1 and CDR2 (germline): SGHVS, FNYEAQ. The CDR3, as DNA: TGTGCCAGCAGCTTGGGGGCAGGGTCCCAAGAGACCCAGTACTTC. Its translation: CASSLGAGSQETQYF.